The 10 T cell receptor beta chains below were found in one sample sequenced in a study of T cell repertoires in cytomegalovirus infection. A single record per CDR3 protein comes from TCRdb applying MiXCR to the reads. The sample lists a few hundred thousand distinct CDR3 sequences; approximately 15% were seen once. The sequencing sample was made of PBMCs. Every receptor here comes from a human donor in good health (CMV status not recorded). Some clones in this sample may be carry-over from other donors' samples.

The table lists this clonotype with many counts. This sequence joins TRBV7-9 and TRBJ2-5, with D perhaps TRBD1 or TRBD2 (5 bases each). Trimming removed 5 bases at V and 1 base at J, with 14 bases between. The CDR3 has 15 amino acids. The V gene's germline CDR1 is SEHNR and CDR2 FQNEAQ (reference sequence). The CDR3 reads CASSTFGTIQETQYF. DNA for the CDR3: TGTGCCAGCAGCACGTTCGGGACCATCCAAGAGACCCAGTACTTC.

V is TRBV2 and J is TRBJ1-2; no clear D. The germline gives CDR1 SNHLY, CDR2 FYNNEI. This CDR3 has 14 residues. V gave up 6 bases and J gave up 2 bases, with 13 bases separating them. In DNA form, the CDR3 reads TGTGCCAGCAGCCTTACCCTAGGAAACTATGGCTACACCTTC. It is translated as CASSLTLGNYGYTF.

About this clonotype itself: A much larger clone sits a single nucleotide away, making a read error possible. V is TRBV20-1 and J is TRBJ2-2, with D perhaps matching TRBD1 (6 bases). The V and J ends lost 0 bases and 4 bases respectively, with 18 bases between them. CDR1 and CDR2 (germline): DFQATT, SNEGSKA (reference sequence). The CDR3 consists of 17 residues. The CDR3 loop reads CSARDRKVRGPTGELFF. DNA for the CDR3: TGCAGTGCTAGAGATCGTAAGGTCAGGGGACCCACCGGGGAGCTGTTTTTT.

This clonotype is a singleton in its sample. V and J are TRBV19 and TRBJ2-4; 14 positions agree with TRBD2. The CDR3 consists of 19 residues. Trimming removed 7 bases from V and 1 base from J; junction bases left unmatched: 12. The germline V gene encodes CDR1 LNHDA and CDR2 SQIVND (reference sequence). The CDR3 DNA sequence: TGTGCCAGTACCCAGTCCGGGACTAGCGGGAGCGGGGCCAAAAACATTCAGTACTTC. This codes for CASTQSGTSGSGAKNIQYF.

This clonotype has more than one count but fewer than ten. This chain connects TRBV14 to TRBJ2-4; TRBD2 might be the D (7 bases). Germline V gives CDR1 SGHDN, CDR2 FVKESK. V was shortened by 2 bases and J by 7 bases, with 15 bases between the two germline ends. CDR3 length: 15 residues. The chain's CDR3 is CASSQWGGLWNIQYF. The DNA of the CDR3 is TGTGCCAGCAGCCAATGGGGGGGGCTGTGGAACATTCAGTACTTC.

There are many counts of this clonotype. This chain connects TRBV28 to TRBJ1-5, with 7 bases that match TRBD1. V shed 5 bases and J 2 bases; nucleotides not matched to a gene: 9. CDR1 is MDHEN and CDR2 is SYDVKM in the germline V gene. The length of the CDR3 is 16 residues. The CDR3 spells CASSPTQGRGNQPQHF. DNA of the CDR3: TGTGCCAGCAGTCCGACACAGGGGCGAGGCAATCAGCCCCAGCATTTT. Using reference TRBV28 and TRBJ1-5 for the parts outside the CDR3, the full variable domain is DVKVTQSSRYLVKRTGEKVFLECVQDMDHENMFWYRQDPGLGLRLIYFSYDVKMKEKGDIPEGYSVSREKKERFSLILESASTNQTSMYLCASSPTQGRGNQPQHFGDGTRLSIL.

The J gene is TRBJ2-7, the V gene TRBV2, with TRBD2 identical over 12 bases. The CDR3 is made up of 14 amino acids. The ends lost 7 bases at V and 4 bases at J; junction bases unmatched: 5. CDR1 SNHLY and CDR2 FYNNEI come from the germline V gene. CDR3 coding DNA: TGTGCCAGCAAGATCCTAGCGGGGGGGTACGAGCAGTACTTC. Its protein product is CASKILAGGYEQYF.

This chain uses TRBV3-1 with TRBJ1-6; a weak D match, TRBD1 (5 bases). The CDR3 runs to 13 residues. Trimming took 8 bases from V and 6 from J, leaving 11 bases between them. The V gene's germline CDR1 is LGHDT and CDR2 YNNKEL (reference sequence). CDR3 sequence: CASLGLFNSPLHF. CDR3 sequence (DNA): TGTGCCAGCTTGGGACTCTTTAATTCACCCCTCCACTTT.

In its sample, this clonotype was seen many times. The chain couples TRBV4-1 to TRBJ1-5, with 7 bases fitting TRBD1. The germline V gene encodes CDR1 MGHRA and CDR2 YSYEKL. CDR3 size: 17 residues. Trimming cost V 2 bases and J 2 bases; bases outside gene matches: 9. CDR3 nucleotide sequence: TGCGCCAGCAGCCAAACACCGGTCGGGACAGGCAATCAGCCCCAGCATTTT. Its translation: CASSQTPVGTGNQPQHF.

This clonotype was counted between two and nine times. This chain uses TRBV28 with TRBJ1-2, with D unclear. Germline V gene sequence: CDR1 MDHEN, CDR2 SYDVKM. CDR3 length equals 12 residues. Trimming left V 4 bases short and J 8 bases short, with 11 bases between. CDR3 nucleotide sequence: TGTGCCAGCAGTTCGACCCGGAGGGGCTACACCTTC. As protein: CASSSTRRGYTF.